The rows below give T cell receptor beta chains drawn from one sample of a study of blood T cell repertoires in COVID-19. The protocol was immunoSEQ multiplex PCR, while the TCRdb copy is restricted to in-frame clones and leaves out a portion. This table has about 200,000 clones, 65% to 90% appearing once. Source material: PBMCs or T cells enriched from blood (not recorded which). The receptors were gathered from a woman in her fifties or sixties with acute COVID-19. Both conserved end residues are trimmed from each CDR3.

v_call	j_call	cdr3_aa
TRBV27	TRBJ1-2	ASSGQGLGYT
TRBV7-9	TRBJ2-3	ASSSRTGGDTQY
TRBV7-2	TRBJ2-7	ASSLEGRRVDEQY
TRBV3-1/TRBV3-2	TRBJ1-1	ASSQERVRGGNTEAF
TRBV4-2	TRBJ1-2	ASSQVGRDSYGYT
TRBV29-1	TRBJ1-1	SARGGPNTEAF
TRBV29-1	TRBJ1-1	SVDTGGVAF
TRBV19	TRBJ1-3	ASSLLTGPYSGNTIY
TRBV9	TRBJ2-3	ASSVSHLGDTQY
TRBV10-3	TRBJ2-1	AISPAYNEQF
TRBV29-1	TRBJ1-5	SGTTGVNQPQH
TRBV9	TRBJ1-1	ASSPRVDMNTEAF
TRBV6-5	TRBJ1-2	ASSSDRGRGYGYT
TRBV11-2	TRBJ1-3	ASSPSIAGNTIY
TRBV4-3	TRBJ2-2	ARSRQRGRGGSGELF
TRBV18	TRBJ1-3	ASSPGQGDGNTIY
TRBV6-4	TRBJ2-5	ASSATSGGEETQY
TRBV10-3	TRBJ2-3	AISQDTEHPDTQY
TRBV7-2	TRBJ2-3	ASNRLAGGPTDTQY
TRBV5-1	TRBJ2-2	ASAPEVAGGPRAGTGELF
TRBV7-9	TRBJ1-2	ASSLTGGLGYT
TRBV11-2	TRBJ2-1	ASSLTTGQGNEQF
TRBV10-1	TRBJ2-3	ASSEIAGGLTDTQY
TRBV28	TRBJ1-1	ASRLRDNFSEAF
TRBV27	TRBJ1-2	ASSPYHRGLLLNYGYT